The clone carrying this T cell receptor (beta chain) occurred a few times. The data belong to a study of blood T cell repertoires in COVID-19. The CDR3 is 15 amino acids. From germline, CDR1 is SGHNT and CDR2 YENEEA. Germline trimming cut 3 bases from V and 5 bases from J; bases unmatched to any gene: 6. Produced via immunoSEQ multiplex PCR; TCRdb's table is partial and in-frame only. The repertoire holds about 260,000 clones, with roughly 82% as singletons. The sample comprised PBMCs or T cells enriched from blood (not recorded which). This TCR was sampled from a woman in her 50s who had recovered from COVID-19. The chain recombines TRBV11-3 with TRBJ1-1, with 10 positions matching TRBD1. As DNA, the CDR3 is TGTGCCAGCAGCTTCTCCGGACAGGGGGGGACTGAAGCTTTCTTT. It is translated as CASSFSGQGGTEAFF.